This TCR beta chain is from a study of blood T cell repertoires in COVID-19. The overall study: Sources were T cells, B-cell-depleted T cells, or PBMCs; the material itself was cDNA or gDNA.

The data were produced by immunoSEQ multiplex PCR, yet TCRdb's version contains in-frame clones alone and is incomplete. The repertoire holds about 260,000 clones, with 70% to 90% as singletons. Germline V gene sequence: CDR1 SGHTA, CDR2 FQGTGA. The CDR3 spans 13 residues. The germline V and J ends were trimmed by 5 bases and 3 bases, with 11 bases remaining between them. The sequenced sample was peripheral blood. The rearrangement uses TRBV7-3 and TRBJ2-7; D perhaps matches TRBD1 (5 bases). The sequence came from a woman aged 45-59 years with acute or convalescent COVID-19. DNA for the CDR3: TGTGCCAGCAGCGAAAGGGGCGGCTACGAGCAGTACTTC. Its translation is CASSERGGYEQYF. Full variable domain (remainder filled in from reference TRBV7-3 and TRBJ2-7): GAGVSQTPSNKVTEKGKYVELRCDPISGHTALYWYRQSLGQGPEFLIYFQGTGAADDSGLPNDRFFAVRPEGSVSTLKIQRTERGDSAVYLCASSERGGYEQYFGPGTRLTVT.